Given below is one TCR beta chain in context. The antigen is undetermined. This record belongs to a study of OX40 agonist ivuxolimab in advanced cancers. Findings and caveats of the study: The study observed clonal expansion of CD4+ and CD8+ blood T cells by week 6 at 0.1 to 3.0 mg/kg.

Patients who had autoimmune disease history or got systemic immunosuppression were left out. TCRdb's table, derived via immunoSEQ multiplex PCR, lists solely in-frame clones and lacks some. The sample comprises around 70,000 clones, about 82% of which are singletons, and around 1.8% rests with the top ten. CDR1 is SNHLY, CDR2 FYNNEI, per germline. This CDR3 has 12 residues. V lost 7 bases, J lost 4 bases, and 10 bases lay in between. V is TRBV2 and J is TRBJ2-5; TRBD2 might be the D (6 bases). This material consisted of CD4+ or CD8+ T cells sorted from blood, taken in a trial of the OX40 agonist ivuxolimab. The TCR originated in an adult with an advanced solid tumor such as melanoma, head and neck, liver or kidney cancer. CDR3 bases: TGTGCCAGCAAAGAGGGAGGAGAGACCCAGTACTTC. Protein sequence: CASKEGGETQYF.